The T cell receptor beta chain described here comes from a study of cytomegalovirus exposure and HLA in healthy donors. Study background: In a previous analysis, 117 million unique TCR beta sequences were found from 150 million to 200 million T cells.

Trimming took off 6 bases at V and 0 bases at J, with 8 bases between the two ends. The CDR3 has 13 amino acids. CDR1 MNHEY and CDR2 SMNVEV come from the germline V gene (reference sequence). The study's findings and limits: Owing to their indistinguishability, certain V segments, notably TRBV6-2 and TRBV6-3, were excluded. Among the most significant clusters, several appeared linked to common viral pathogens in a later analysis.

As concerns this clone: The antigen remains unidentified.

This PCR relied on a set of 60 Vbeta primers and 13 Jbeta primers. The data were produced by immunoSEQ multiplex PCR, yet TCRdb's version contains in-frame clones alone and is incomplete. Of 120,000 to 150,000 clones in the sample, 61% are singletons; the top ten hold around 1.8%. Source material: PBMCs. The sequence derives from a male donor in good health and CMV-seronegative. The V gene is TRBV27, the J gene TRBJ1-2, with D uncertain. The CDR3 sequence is CASRTAPNYGYTF. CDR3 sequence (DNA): TGTGCCAGCAGAACTGCCCCTAACTATGGCTACACCTTC.